This T cell receptor (beta chain) comes out of a study of CD8 T cells in ankylosing spondylitis (dated by TCRdb to about 2017). Background on the whole study: The study profiled T cell receptor beta repertoires in healthy donors and ankylosing spondylitis patients to find disease-linked TCR variants. The whole study cohort included 108 healthy donors and 25 or so ankylosing spondylitis patients. Peripheral blood was sampled, and synovial fluid was additionally collected from ankylosing spondylitis patients.

Sequencing relied on an Illumina HiSeq 2500. TCR beta libraries were prepared by quantitative 5'-RACE with molecular barcodes. In the paper's pipeline: A new computational method based on a probabilistic model of VDJ rearrangement was used to identify disease-linked TCR variants. Using fastp at Q25 and MiXCR, TCRdb reprocessed the public reads and kept productive beta chains. Under each unique CDR3 protein, matching rows form one entry showing the most common genes and DNA. TCRdb, not the original authors, processed these V and J calls. Present in this sample are 100,000 to 150,000 distinct CDR3 sequences, about 13% of which were seen just once. The ten largest clones add up to just under 3% of the sample. This clonotype was observed many times. Which antigen it targets is not known. Per-base qualities were not stored, and no clone one base away is much larger. Counted from cysteine to phenylalanine, this CDR3 has 16 amino acids. Only the CDR3 portion is preserved as DNA: 48 bases, with reading frame beginning at the first base. The germline V gene yields SGHDT for CDR1 and YYEEEE for CDR2. The germline V end is reduced by 0 bases and the J end by 7 bases; junction bases left unmatched: 7.

Overall study results and their limits: A TCR beta motif of fewer than 10 highly homologous amino acid variants appeared characteristic of blood from ankylosing spondylitis patients. According to the report, matched synovial fluid samples from ankylosing spondylitis patients were significantly enriched for the disease-linked clones. Some motif variants were previously reported in synovial fluid and blood of reactive arthritis patients, suggesting common disease-initiation mechanisms. In peripheral blood, the disease-linked clones were found at relatively low frequencies and had a CD8+ phenotype.

The receptor chain draws on TRBV5-6 and TRBJ2-5; TRBD2 fits 12 bases in the junction. The receptor's source is a female donor with ankylosing spondylitis or in good health (not recorded which). The sample comprised blood, either unsorted or a sorted T cell fraction (not recorded which). The CDR3 reads as follows: CASSLGTSGGPGTQYF. The DNA reads as follows: TGTGCCAGCAGCTTGGGTACTAGCGGGGGGCCGGGGACCCAGTACTTC.